The entry below gives a single T cell receptor (beta chain) sequence along with its context. V lost 3 bases and J lost 5; bases outside the gene matches: 16. CDR1 and CDR2 (germline): SGDLS, YYNGEE. The CDR3 spans 18 residues. Original processing notes: Amplification from reference gene primers served as the basis for estimated nucleated cell counts. The repertoire was sequenced with immunoSEQ multiplex PCR; TCRdb's copy has only in-frame clones and lacks some. V and J calls plus clone size are reproduced from that table; the DNA served to infer D and trimming. The sample contains 200,000 to 300,000 clones, roughly nine tenths of which appear only once. This sample is part of a study of blood T cell repertoires in COVID-19. Turning to the study itself: Samples representing acute and convalescent COVID-19 were sourced from the United States, Italy and Spain. Sources were T cells, B-cell-depleted T cells, or PBMCs; the material itself was cDNA or gDNA.

Sequenced: peripheral blood. This chain uses TRBV9 with TRBJ2-1, with TRBD1 identical over 8 bases. The TCR originated in a man aged 60 to 69 with acute or convalescent COVID-19. The CDR3 DNA sequence: TGTGCCAGCAGCGACACCCGGACCGGGACAGGTTGGCACAATGAGCAGTTCTTC. Amino acids: CASSDTRTGTGWHNEQFF.